This T cell receptor (beta chain) comes out of a study of T-cell reconstitution after alpha-beta-depleted transplantation in children. Whole-study findings and limits: It was surviving recipient T cells and thymic progenitors that gave some patients high TCRbeta diversity at day 60. There were reportedly several hundred expanded graft clones from which alpha-beta T cells came about two months after transplant. Counts and diversity of T cells one year after transplant came mostly from newly produced T cells.

This clonotype has a handful of counts. What it recognizes is unknown. Construction of the TCRbeta library involved unique molecular identifiers. MiXCR, run by TCRdb on the PCR reads, gives a single entry per CDR3 protein. The sample contains 750,000 to 950,000 distinct CDR3 sequences, approximately 15% of which appear only once. Deletions cut 0 bases from V and 2 bases from J, with 23 bases between. The CDR3 consists of 18 residues. Germline V lookup: CDR1 DFQATT, CDR2 SNEGSKA (reference sequence). The V and J genes are TRBV20-1 and TRBJ2-7; D is undetermined. The sequence derives from a male patient younger than 18 who had a stem cell transplant for acute lymphoblastic leukemia, so the T cells may come from the graft donor. The starting material was PBMCs, mostly from graft donor cells, obtained 360 days after TCRalphabeta/CD19-depleted stem cell transplant. The CDR3 sequence: CSARDFSDHFSQTYEQYF. Here the CDR3 DNA reads TGCAGTGCTAGAGATTTCTCCGACCACTTTTCTCAGACCTACGAGCAGTACTTC.